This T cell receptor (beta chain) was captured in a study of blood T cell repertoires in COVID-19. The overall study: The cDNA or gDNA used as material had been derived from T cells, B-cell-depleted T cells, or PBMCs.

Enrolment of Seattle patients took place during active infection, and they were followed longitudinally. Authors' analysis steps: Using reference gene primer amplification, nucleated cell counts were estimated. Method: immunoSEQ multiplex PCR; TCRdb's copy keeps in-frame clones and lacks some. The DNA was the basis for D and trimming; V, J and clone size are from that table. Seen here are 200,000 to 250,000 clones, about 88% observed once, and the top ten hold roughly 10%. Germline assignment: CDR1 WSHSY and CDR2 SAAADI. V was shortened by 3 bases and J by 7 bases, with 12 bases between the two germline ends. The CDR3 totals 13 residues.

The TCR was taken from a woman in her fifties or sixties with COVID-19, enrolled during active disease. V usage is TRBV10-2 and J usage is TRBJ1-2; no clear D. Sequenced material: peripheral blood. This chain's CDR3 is CASSDGGTRGYTF. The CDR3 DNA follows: TGCGCCAGCAGTGACGGAGGCACCCGTGGCTACACCTTC.